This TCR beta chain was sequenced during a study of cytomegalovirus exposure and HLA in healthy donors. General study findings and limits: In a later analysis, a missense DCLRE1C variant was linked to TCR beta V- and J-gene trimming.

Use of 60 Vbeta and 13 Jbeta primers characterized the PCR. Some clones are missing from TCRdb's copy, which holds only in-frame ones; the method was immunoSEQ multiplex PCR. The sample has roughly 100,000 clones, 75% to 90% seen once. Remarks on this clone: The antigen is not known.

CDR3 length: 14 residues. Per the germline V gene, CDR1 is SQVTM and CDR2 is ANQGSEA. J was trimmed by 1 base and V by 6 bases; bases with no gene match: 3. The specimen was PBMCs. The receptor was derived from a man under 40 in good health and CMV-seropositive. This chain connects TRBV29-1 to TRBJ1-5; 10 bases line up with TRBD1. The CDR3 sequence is CSVATGGSNQPQHF. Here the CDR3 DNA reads TGCAGCGTGGCGACAGGGGGCAGCAATCAGCCCCAGCATTTT.